This passage covers 2 T cell receptor beta chains from one sample sequenced in a study of T cells in localized non-small cell lung cancer. TCRdb's table, derived via immunoSEQ multiplex PCR, lists solely in-frame clones and lacks some. The sample lists roughly 30,000 clones; 88% were seen once. The material was peripheral blood, obtained before any cancer treatment. The receptors stem from a woman between 35 and 75 years old with stage I lung adenocarcinoma.

The chain combines TRBV7-9 with TRBJ1-6; the match to TRBD1 covers 8 bases. Germline values: CDR1 SEHNR, CDR2 FQNEAQ (reference sequence). Trimming took 6 bases from V and 8 from J; bases not matched to a gene: 9. The CDR3 loop spans 15 amino acids. DNA for the CDR3: TGTGCCAGCAGACATACCGAGGACAGGGATTCACCCCTCCACTTT. Translated, it gives CASRHTEDRDSPLHF. Supplemented by reference TRBV7-9 and TRBJ1-6, the full variable domain reads DTGVSQNPRHKITKRGQNVTFRCDPISEHNRLYWYRQTLGQGPEFLTYFQNEAQLEKSRLLSDRFSAERPKGSFSTLEIQRTEQGDSAMYLCASRHTEDRDSPLHFGNGTRLTVT.

The chain joins TRBV5-1 to TRBJ2-2; a possible D gene is TRBD2 (6 bases). Looked up from germline, CDR1 is SGHRS and CDR2 is YFSETQ. V was trimmed by 0 bases and J by 2 bases, leaving 11 bases between them. There are 16 residues in the CDR3. The CDR3 coding sequence is TGCGCCAGCAGCTTGGCCGGGAGATTAAACACCGGGGAGCTGTTTTTT. Protein: CASSLAGRLNTGELFF.